The T cell receptor (beta chain) described here comes from a study of cytotoxic CD8 clonotypes in ibrutinib-treated CLL. Study background: Across the patients, around 10 were relapsed/refractory, roughly 16 treatment-naive and about 17 IGHV unmutated.

Turning to this clone: Its target is not known.

The intended depth for sequencing was 1 in 200,000 to 1 in 1 million T cells. The data were produced by immunoSEQ multiplex PCR, yet TCRdb's version contains in-frame clones alone and is incomplete. The data hold approximately 190,000 clones, with roughly 65% observed a single time. Study conclusions and caveats: Patients had baseline clonality above age-matched healthy donors, and this clonality moved with circulating CD8+ T-cell counts. A difference in sampling times existed between sustained-remission and progressing patients.

The sequence was collected from a human donor with chronic lymphocytic leukemia. Here the sequenced sample was PBMCs, taken after 12 months of ibrutinib treatment.

In DNA form, the CDR3 reads TGCGCCAGCAGCCAAATAGACAGGGAACTGCTTGGAAACACCATATATTTT. Protein: CASSQIDRELLGNTIYF. The chain is built from TRBV4-1 and TRBJ1-3; 7 nucleotides agree with TRBD1. The V and J ends lost 2 bases and 3 bases, in that order; junction bases with no gene match: 10. Germline lookup yields CDR1 MGHRA and CDR2 YSYEKL. The CDR3 contains 17 residues.